This T cell receptor (beta chain) was obtained from a study of T cells after posttransplantation cyclophosphamide. The method was immunoSEQ multiplex PCR; TCRdb's version includes in-frame clones alone and lacks a portion of them. The table includes 20,000 to 25,000 clones, roughly 86% detected once. The germline CDR1 and CDR2 sequences are SEHNR and FQNEAQ (reference sequence). Trimming shortened V by 7 bases and J by 3 bases, and 15 bases separated the two germline ends. The CDR3 length is 14 residues. The sample consisted of PBMCs. The rearrangement uses TRBV7-9 and TRBJ1-2; D may be TRBD1 (6 bases). This receptor was identified in a woman aged 60-75 years with a blood cancer, CMV-positive, and with a related stem cell donor. CDR3 sequence: CASTKPNRDYGYTF. The CDR3 DNA reads as TGTGCCAGCACCAAACCGAACAGGGACTATGGCTACACCTTC.